These 24 T cell receptor beta chains were all obtained from the same sample, sequenced in a study of cytomegalovirus exposure and HLA in healthy donors. 60 Vbeta and 13 Jbeta primers were used in PCR. Using immunoSEQ multiplex PCR, the repertoire was profiled, and TCRdb retains in-frame clones only, with some absent. The table lists about 210,000 clones, around 82% of them singletons. The sample consisted of PBMCs. These receptors originate from a woman in her 30s in good health and CMV-seropositive.

This clone was seen a few times. The gene calls are TRBV7-9 and TRBJ1-2; TRBD1 agrees at 8 bases. The CDR3 is 15 residues long. CDR1 is SEHNR, CDR2 FQNEAQ, per germline (reference sequence). With 2 bases clipped from V and 4 bases from J, the junction kept 6 bases outside the gene matches. CDR3 DNA sequence: TGTGCCAGCAGCTTACAGGGGGCGCAAGTCTATGGCTACACCTTC. It translates to CASSLQGAQVYGYTF.

The chain links TRBV2 to TRBJ2-7; weak D call: TRBD1 (6 bases). V was cut by 8 bases and J by 4 bases, with 15 bases left in between. Germline V gives CDR1 SNHLY, CDR2 FYNNEI. The CDR3 totals 13 residues. The CDR3: CASYTDSGYEQYF. CDR3 in DNA: TGTGCCAGCTACACGGACAGTGGGTACGAGCAGTACTTC.

The gene calls are TRBV5-5 and TRBJ2-4; D is unclear. Trimming left V 2 bases short and J 7 bases short, with 4 bases between. Germline CDR1 SGHKS, CDR2 YYEKEE (reference sequence). CDR3 size: 11 residues. The CDR3 DNA reads TGTGCCAGCAGCTTCGGTAACATTCAGTACTTC. Its translation is CASSFGNIQYF. The full variable domain, with the rest looked up from reference TRBV5-5 and TRBJ2-4, is DAGVTQSPTHLIKTRGQQVTLRCSPISGHKSVSWYQQVLGQGPQFIFQYYEKEERGRGNFPDRFSARQFPNYSSELNVNALLLGDSALYLCASSFGNIQYFGAGTRLSVL.

This CDR3 reads CASSSRLAGDETQYF. The CDR3, as DNA: TGTGCCAGCAGCTCCCGACTAGCGGGCGATGAGACCCAGTACTTC. The rearrangement joins TRBV7-2 to TRBJ2-5, with TRBD2 identical over 10 bases. This CDR3 region has 15 residues. Germline CDR1 and CDR2: SGHTA and FQGNSA. With V trimmed by 4 bases and J by 5 bases, 7 bases remained unmatched.

V usage is TRBV2 and J usage is TRBJ1-1; D call uncertain. CDR1 and CDR2 from the germline V gene are SNHLY and FYNNEI. This CDR3 region has 13 residues. V lost 2 bases and J lost 7, with 11 bases in between. The CDR3: CASSELDGSEAFF. The CDR3 coding sequence is TGTGCCAGCAGTGAATTGGACGGGAGTGAAGCTTTCTTT.

V usage is TRBV5-1 and J usage is TRBJ1-2; TRBD1 matches at 7 bases. Trimming took 4 bases from V and 0 from J; bases not matched to a gene: 3. CDR1 is SGHRS, CDR2 YFSETQ, per germline. The CDR3 has 14 residues. Here the CDR3 DNA reads TGCGCCAGCAGCCTTGACAGGGCTAACTATGGCTACACCTTC. The encoded protein is CASSLDRANYGYTF.

For the CDR3, the DNA is TGTGCCAGCAGCTTAACGGCTAGCGGGACCACAGATACGCAGTATTTT. Amino acids: CASSLTASGTTDTQYF. The chain carries TRBV7-3 and TRBJ2-3; 9 bases agree with TRBD2. V shed 0 bases, J shed 2 bases, and the junction held 3 bases outside the gene matches. In germline, CDR1 is SGHTA, CDR2 FQGTGA. The CDR3 length is 16 residues. The complete variable domain, with remaining parts taken from reference TRBV7-3 and TRBJ2-3, reads GAGVSQTPSNKVTEKGKYVELRCDPISGHTALYWYRQSLGQGPEFLIYFQGTGAADDSGLPNDRFFAVRPEGSVSTLKIQRTERGDSAVYLCASSLTASGTTDTQYFGPGTRLTVL.

The table lists this clone with a count of one. The chain has TRBV28 and TRBJ2-7, with a possible D match to TRBD1 (5 bases). CDR1 and CDR2 from the germline V gene are MDHEN and SYDVKM. Trimming took off 2 bases at V and 7 bases at J, with 15 bases between the two ends. The CDR3 has 14 residues. CDR3 DNA sequence: TGTGCCAGCAGTTTAAACGGCAGGGAAAATGAGCAGTACTTC. It translates to CASSLNGRENEQYF.

The chain has TRBV19 and TRBJ1-2, with D unclear. V was shortened by 4 bases and J by 2 bases, with 11 bases between the two germline ends. The length of the CDR3 is 14 residues. Germline assignment: CDR1 LNHDA and CDR2 SQIVND (reference sequence). The CDR3 DNA reads as TGTGCCAGTAGTAACGCAATCTACAACTATGGCTACACCTTC. Translation gives CASSNAIYNYGYTF.

The genes are TRBV9 and TRBJ1-1; D ambiguous. CDR3 length equals 18 residues. Trimming cost V 0 bases and J 0 bases, with 18 bases left between them. From germline, CDR1 is SGDLS and CDR2 YYNGEE. The CDR3 nucleotides read TGTGCCAGCAGCGTAGCCGGAGGATATGATACAATGAACACTGAAGCTTTCTTT. Translating gives CASSVAGGYDTMNTEAFF. The full variable domain, rest sourced from reference TRBV9 and TRBJ1-1, is DSGVTQTPKHLITATGQRVTLRCSPRSGDLSVYWYQQSLDQGLQFLIQYYNGEERAKGNILERFSAQQFPDLHSELNLSSLELGDSALYFCASSVAGGYDTMNTEAFFGQGTRLTVV.

This clone was recorded once. This sequence joins TRBV15 and TRBJ1-2; 9 bases align to TRBD1. The V and J ends lost 6 bases and 4 bases, in that order; junction bases with no gene match: 6. Germline loops: CDR1 LNHNV, CDR2 YYDKDF (reference sequence). This CDR3 comprises 14 residues. This CDR3 reads CATRRQGGFYGYTF. CDR3 nucleotide sequence: TGTGCCACCAGGAGACAGGGGGGTTTCTATGGCTACACCTTC.

V and J are TRBV10-3 and TRBJ1-4, with D hard to call. Germline V gene lookup returns CDR1 ENHRY and CDR2 SYGVKD. This CDR3 is built from 16 residues. The germline V and J ends were trimmed by 3 bases and 0 bases, with 11 bases remaining between them. The CDR3 DNA reads TGTGCCATCAGTGATACAAACGCGGCAACTAATGAAAAACTGTTTTTT. This sequence encodes CAISDTNAATNEKLFF.

V is TRBV15 and J is TRBJ2-1; 11 bases are a match to TRBD2. Germline V gene lookup returns CDR1 LNHNV and CDR2 YYDKDF (reference sequence). The J segment lost 7 bases and the V segment lost 8 bases, leaving 7 bases of the junction unmatched. The CDR3 consists of 14 residues. The CDR3 protein is CATRLAGGPNEQFF. The DNA for the CDR3 is TGTGCCACCCGTCTAGCGGGAGGACCTAATGAGCAGTTCTTC. The complete variable domain, with remaining parts taken from reference TRBV15 and TRBJ2-1, reads DAMVIQNPRYQVTQFGKPVTLSCSQTLNHNVMYWYQQKSSQAPKLLFHYYDKDFNNEADTPDNFQSRRPNTSFCFLDIRSPGLGDTAMYLCATRLAGGPNEQFFGPGTRLTVL.

This chain links TRBV29-1 with TRBJ2-5; D may be TRBD2 (5 bases). With 7 bases removed from V and 5 bases from J, the gap between germline ends came to 14 bases. CDR3 size: 12 residues. Per the germline V gene, CDR1 is SQVTM and CDR2 is ANQGSEA. The CDR3 sequence is CSDQRGSETQYF. The CDR3 nucleotides are TGCAGCGATCAACGGGGTAGTGAGACCCAGTACTTC.

The chain joins TRBV10-3 to TRBJ2-1; 9 bases agree with TRBD2. V shed 6 bases and J 2 bases; nucleotides not matched to a gene: 2. The germline gives CDR1 ENHRY, CDR2 SYGVKD. CDR3 length equals 14 residues. The CDR3 protein is CAIRGLAPYNEQFF. The DNA for the CDR3 is TGTGCCATCAGGGGACTAGCCCCCTACAATGAGCAGTTCTTC.

The chain uses TRBV28 and TRBJ1-5; possibly TRBD1 for D (5 bases). Germline CDR1 reads MDHEN; CDR2 reads SYDVKM. V gave up 7 bases and J gave up 10 bases, with 17 bases separating them. The CDR3 is 13 residues long. The CDR3 coding sequence is TGTGCCAGCAAGGAACAGGCCTTAGGACCCCAGCATTTT. Translating gives CASKEQALGPQHF.

This clone has only a few counts. The J gene is TRBJ2-1, the V gene TRBV28; D is possibly TRBD2 (6 bases). V was clipped by 6 bases and J by 8 bases, with 20 bases between them. The CDR3 runs 15 residues. The V gene's germline CDR1 is MDHEN and CDR2 SYDVKM. In DNA form, the CDR3 reads TGTGCCAGCAGATCCCCGGCGGGATCTGTAGATGAGCAGTTCTTC. Protein: CASRSPAGSVDEQFF. Filled out from reference TRBV28 and TRBJ2-1, the complete variable domain reads DVKVTQSSRYLVKRTGEKVFLECVQDMDHENMFWYRQDPGLGLRLIYFSYDVKMKEKGDIPEGYSVSREKKERFSLILESASTNQTSMYLCASRSPAGSVDEQFFGPGTRLTVL.

This clone was observed once. The chain combines TRBV7-6 with TRBJ1-2, with a tentative D call TRBD1 (6 bases). Germline V CDR1 and CDR2: SGHVS, FNYEAQ. The CDR3 consists of 13 residues. V lost 5 bases, J lost 4 bases, and 11 bases lay in between. This CDR3 is CASSVTGTYGYTF. CDR3 sequence (DNA): TGTGCCAGCAGCGTAACAGGGACCTATGGCTACACCTTC. Together with reference TRBV7-6 and TRBJ1-2, the CDR3 gives the full variable domain: GAGVSQSPRYKVTKRGQDVALRCDPISGHVSLYWYRQALGQGPEFLTYFNYEAQQDKSGLPNDRFSAERPEGSISTLTIQRTEQRDSAMYRCASSVTGTYGYTFGSGTRLTVV.

The genes are TRBV30 and TRBJ2-2, with 8 bases matching TRBD2. Germline V gene data show CDR1 as GTSNPN and CDR2 as SVGIG (reference sequence). J lost 6 bases, V lost 6 bases, and 9 bases had no gene match. The CDR3 consists of 14 residues. The CDR3 sequence: CACGGAFEAGELFF. The CDR3 DNA reads as TGTGCCTGCGGGGGGGCCTTCGAGGCCGGGGAGCTGTTTTTT.

The chain uses TRBV14 and TRBJ2-7; 9 nucleotides agree with TRBD1. CDR3 size: 14 residues. Per the germline V gene, CDR1 is SGHDN and CDR2 is FVKESK. V dropped 4 bases and J dropped 7; count of bases not matched to a gene: 8. The CDR3 bases are TGTGCCAGCAGCCCGGGACAGGGTTTTTGGGAGCAGTACTTC. Translating gives CASSPGQGFWEQYF.

The sample holds one count of this clone. The chain combines TRBV7-2 with TRBJ1-5; D not resolved. CDR1 is SGHTA, CDR2 FQGNSA, per germline. The CDR3 consists of 16 residues. Trimming took off 5 bases at V and 0 bases at J, with 14 bases between the two ends. CDR3 DNA sequence: TGTGCCAGCAGCGAGGTTGGGAGTTCTAGCAATCAGCCCCAGCATTTT. Translated, it gives CASSEVGSSSNQPQHF.

V gene TRBV5-4 combines with J gene TRBJ2-7; 7 positions agree with TRBD2. This CDR3 has 15 residues. Germline assignment: CDR1 SGHNT and CDR2 YYREEE (reference sequence). J was trimmed by 2 bases and V by 0 bases; bases with no gene match: 5. CDR3 protein: CASSLVPSGPYEQYF. The CDR3 DNA reads TGTGCCAGCAGCTTGGTCCCTAGCGGACCCTACGAGCAGTACTTC.

This clone occurred a few times. The V call is TRBV28, the J call TRBJ2-1; 7 nucleotides line up with TRBD2. After removal of 2 bases from V and 5 bases from J, the junction contained 12 bases not matched to a gene. This CDR3 region has 17 residues. CDR1 and CDR2 (germline): MDHEN, SYDVKM. CDR3 in DNA: TGTGCCAGCAGTTTAAAGAATCGGGCTAGCGGACACAATGAGCAGTTCTTC. The encoded protein is CASSLKNRASGHNEQFF.

The CDR3 nucleotides read TGTGCCATCAGTGAGTCGGAGGGGAGCGGGGACAACAATGAGCAGTTCTTC. Translating gives CAISESEGSGDNNEQFF. J is TRBJ2-1 and V is TRBV10-3; perhaps TRBD2 as D (7 bases). The CDR3 extends over 17 amino acids. With 0 bases removed from V and 5 bases from J, the gap between germline ends came to 17 bases. The germline V gene encodes CDR1 ENHRY and CDR2 SYGVKD.